The sequence of this T cell receptor beta chain was determined in a study of blood T cell repertoires in COVID-19. Study at large: The samples span acute and convalescent COVID-19 from the United States, Italy and Spain. T cells, B-cell-depleted T cells, or PBMCs provided the cDNA or gDNA that served as material.

The CDR3 covers 13 residues. V was cut by 4 bases and J by 8 bases, with 13 bases left in between. CDR1 and CDR2 from the germline V gene are SGHTA and FQGNSA. Per the authors' pipeline: Nucleated cell number was recorded as an estimate derived from reference gene primer amplification. The protocol was immunoSEQ multiplex PCR, while the TCRdb copy is restricted to in-frame clones and leaves out a portion. The V and J calls and clone size are taken from that table; D and trimming were inferred from the DNA. The data hold about 62,000 clones, with around nine tenths observed a single time. The material sequenced was peripheral blood. This chain uses TRBV7-2 with TRBJ2-3, with D unclear. The clonotype comes from a human donor in a cohort sampled during active COVID-19. CDR3 in DNA: TGTGCCAGCAGCTCCCTTTCTATTCCTACGCAGTATTTT. It encodes CASSSLSIPTQYF.